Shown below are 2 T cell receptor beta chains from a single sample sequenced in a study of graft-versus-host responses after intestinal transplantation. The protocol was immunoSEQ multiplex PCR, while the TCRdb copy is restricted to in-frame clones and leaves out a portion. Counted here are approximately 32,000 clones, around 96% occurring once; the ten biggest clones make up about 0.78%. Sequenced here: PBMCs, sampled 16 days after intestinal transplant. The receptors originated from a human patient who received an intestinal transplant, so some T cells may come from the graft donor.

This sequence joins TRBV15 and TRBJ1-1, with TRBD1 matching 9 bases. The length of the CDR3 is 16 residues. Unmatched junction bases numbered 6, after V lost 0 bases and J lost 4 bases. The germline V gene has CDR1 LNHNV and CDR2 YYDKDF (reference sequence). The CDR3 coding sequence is TGTGCCACCAGCAGAGAACGCGACAGGGGGGGCACTGAAGCTTTCTTT. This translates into CATSRERDRGGTEAFF.

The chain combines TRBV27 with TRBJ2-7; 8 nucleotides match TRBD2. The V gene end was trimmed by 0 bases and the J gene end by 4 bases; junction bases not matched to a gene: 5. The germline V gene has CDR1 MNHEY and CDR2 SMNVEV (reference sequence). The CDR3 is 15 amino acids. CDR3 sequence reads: CASSLSIGLAYEQYF. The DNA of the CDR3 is TGTGCCAGCAGTTTATCGATAGGACTAGCTTACGAGCAGTACTTC.